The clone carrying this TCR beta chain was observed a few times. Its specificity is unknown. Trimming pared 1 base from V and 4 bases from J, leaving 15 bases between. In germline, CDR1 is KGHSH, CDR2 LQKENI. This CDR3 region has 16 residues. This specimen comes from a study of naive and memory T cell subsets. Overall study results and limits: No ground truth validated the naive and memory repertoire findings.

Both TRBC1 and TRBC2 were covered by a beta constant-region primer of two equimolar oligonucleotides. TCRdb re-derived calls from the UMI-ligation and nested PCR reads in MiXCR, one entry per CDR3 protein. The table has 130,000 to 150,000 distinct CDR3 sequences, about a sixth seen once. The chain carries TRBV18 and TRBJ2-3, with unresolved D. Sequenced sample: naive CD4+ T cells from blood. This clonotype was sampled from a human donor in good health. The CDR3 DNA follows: TGTGCCAGCTCACCACGTCTAGAACGGATTTCAGATACGCAGTATTTT. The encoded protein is CASSPRLERISDTQYF.